These T cell receptor beta chains were read from a single sample in a study of shared T cell receptors in the human thymus. Profiled with immunoSEQ multiplex PCR; TCRdb holds only in-frame clones, not every one. The sample yields approximately 760,000 clones, 70% to 90% seen once. This sample also appeared in a second study, on human thymus T cells.

The sequenced sample was thymocytes. The receptors derive from a girl under three years old with a congenital heart defect. CDR3s include the opening cysteine and the closing phenylalanine or tryptophan. A D gene is named only where the DNA matches it firmly. Size is omitted from some rows. Given values are once, few, many or a class for expanded clones.

-,few,TRBJ1-1,TRBV14,TGTGCCAGCAGCCAAGATAGGCAGGGTGGGATCTACCCCCGCACTGAAGCTTTCTTT,CASSQDRQGGIYPRTEAFF
-,-,TRBJ2-7,TRBV4-1,TGCGCCAGCAGCCAAGATTACCCGGAGCTATTAAACCCCTACGAGCAGTACTTC,CASSQDYPELLNPYEQYF
TRBD2,-,TRBJ2-5,TRBV7-2,TGTGCCAGCAGCTGGAAGGGACTAGCGGAATCGGGAACCCAGTACTTC,CASSWKGLAESGTQYF
TRBD1,-,TRBJ2-7,TRBV5-4,TGTGCCAGCAGCCCCGGGACAGGCCCCCCTATGATGGACGAGCAGTACTTC,CASSPGTGPPMMDEQYF
-,-,TRBJ1-4,TRBV15,TGTGCCACCAGCATCAACAGCGGGGATTCTAATGAAAAACTGTTTTTT,CATSINSGDSNEKLFF
-,-,TRBJ2-7,TRBV27,TGTGCCAGCAGTTTAGACTTCCGGCGACAGACCTACGAGCAGTACTTC,CASSLDFRRQTYEQYF
TRBD1,-,TRBJ2-7,TRBV7-9,TGTGCCAGCAGCTTACCGGGACAGGTCATTGGTGAGCAGTACTTC,CASSLPGQVIGEQYF
-,-,TRBJ1-5,TRBV11-2,TGTGCCAGCAGCTCGGGGGGCAATCAGCCCCAGCATTTT,CASSSGGNQPQHF
TRBD2,few,TRBJ2-5,TRBV5-1,TGCGCCAGCAGCAGCGGACTAGCTAAAGAGACCCAGTACTTC,CASSSGLAKETQYF
-,-,TRBJ1-6,TRBV15,TGTGCCACCAGCAGAGGTGTAGTGTCGGACACCTCCTATAATTCACCCCTCCACTTT,CATSRGVVSDTSYNSPLHF
-,once,TRBJ2-3,TRBV30,TGTGCCTGGAGAGGACGCGGGGCGAGCACAGATACGCAGTATTTT,CAWRGRGASTDTQYF
-,-,TRBJ1-4,TRBV4-1,TGCGCCAGCAGCCAAGACCACGGCCTGGACTTTATTAATGAAAAACTGTTTTTT,CASSQDHGLDFINEKLFF
-,-,TRBJ2-7,TRBV11-2,TGTGCCAGCAGCTTAGTTAGGCCCGGGTACGAGCAGTACTTC,CASSLVRPGYEQYF
TRBD1,-,TRBJ2-7,TRBV6-1,TGTGCCACCACGATGACGGGACAGGCCTACGAGCAGTACTTC,CATTMTGQAYEQYF
-,-,TRBJ1-1,TRBV11-3,TGTGCCAGCAGCTTGGCAGGAGGGGACACTGAAGCTTTCTTT,CASSLAGGDTEAFF
-,few,TRBJ1-3,TRBV2,TGTGCCGGCCGGGGGGGAACTGGAAACACCATATATTTT,CAGRGGTGNTIYF
-,-,TRBJ1-1,TRBV30,TGTGCCTGGAGTGTACGGCCGGGCCCCGGGATGAACACTGAAGCTTTCTTT,CAWSVRPGPGMNTEAFF
TRBD1,-,TRBJ2-7,TRBV23-1,TGCGCCAGCAGTCAATCGCGGGACAGGGGATCCTACGAGCAGTACTTC,CASSQSRDRGSYEQYF
-,once,TRBJ2-7,TRBV7-9,TGTGCCAGCAGCTTAGTTGCAGGGGTCTCCTACGAGCAGTACTTC,CASSLVAGVSYEQYF
-,-,TRBJ1-2,TRBV19,TGTGCCAGTAGTGCCTCCGTTAGTGGCGGGGGCTCAACTAACTATGGCTACACCTTC,CASSASVSGGGSTNYGYTF
TRBD2,-,TRBJ2-7,TRBV7-8,TGTGCCAGCAGCTTAGATAGCGGGGGGGCCTACGAGCAGTACTTC,CASSLDSGGAYEQYF
TRBD1,-,TRBJ2-6,TRBV19,TGTGCCAGTACCAAGTGGGACAGGGCACCCGGGGCCAACGTCCTGACTTTC,CASTKWDRAPGANVLTF
TRBD1,once,TRBJ2-7,TRBV2,TGTGCCAGCCAAAACTCTCGGGACAGGCCCTACGAGCAGTACTTC,CASQNSRDRPYEQYF
TRBD1,-,TRBJ2-1,TRBV5-1,TGCGCCAGCAGCGCGATGCGGGACAGGGTCTCCAATGAGCAGTTCTTC,CASSAMRDRVSNEQFF
TRBD1,-,TRBJ2-4,TRBV11-2,TGTGCCAGCAGCTTTTATCGGGACAGGGTACCCAAAAACATTCAGTACTTC,CASSFYRDRVPKNIQYF
TRBD2,once,TRBJ2-5,TRBV11-3,TGTGCCAGCAGCTTAGGTAGCGGGGGGAAAGAGACCCAGTACTTC,CASSLGSGGKETQYF
-,few,TRBJ2-4,TRBV4-3,TGCGCCAGCAGCCAAGATTCCTTTCTGTACTTC,CASSQDSFLYF
-,-,TRBJ2-1,TRBV10-3,TGTGCTATCAGTGAGCGCCCACAGGGAGGGGAATGGCCCGTGGGGCAGTTCTTC,CAISERPQGGEWPVGQFF
-,-,TRBJ1-6,TRBV6-1,TGTGCCAGCAGTGAATTGGGGCGTCCCCCCCTCCACTTT,CASSELGRPPLHF
-,-,TRBJ1-5,TRBV4-1,TGCGCCAGCAGCCAGGGTCTACAGGGCCCCTATCAGCCCCAGCATTTT,CASSQGLQGPYQPQHF
TRBD2,-,TRBJ2-5,TRBV5-6,TGTGCCAGCAGCTCAGGGAGCGGGGCCGGGGAGACCCAGTACTTC,CASSSGSGAGETQYF
-,-,TRBJ1-1,TRBV5-4,TGTGCCAGCAGCTTGGATTCGCGGATCCCGAACACTGAAGCTTTCTTT,CASSLDSRIPNTEAFF
-,-,TRBJ2-1,TRBV28,TGTGCCAGCAGCCTACCCCTAAATGAGCAGTTCTTC,CASSLPLNEQFF
-,-,TRBJ2-2,TRBV30,TGTGCCTGGAGTACCGGGACTCACAACACCGGGGAGCTGTTTTTT,CAWSTGTHNTGELFF
TRBD1,-,TRBJ1-2,TRBV29-1,TGCAGCGTGGGACAGGGACGGAATGGCTACACCTTC,CSVGQGRNGYTF
-,-,TRBJ2-5,TRBV7-9,TGTGCCAGCAGCTTCCCAAGGACTCAGGAGGAGACCCAGTACTTC,CASSFPRTQEETQYF
-,-,TRBJ2-3,TRBV27,TGTGCCAGCATCCCAGGCCCAAGCACAGATACGCAGTATTTT,CASIPGPSTDTQYF
-,-,TRBJ1-2,TRBV29-1,TGCAGCGTTTGGGGAGGGGGGGCCGGGGGCTACACCTTC,CSVWGGGAGGYTF
-,-,TRBJ1-4,TRBV25-1,TGTGCCAGCAGTGAATTCGCCGGGGGGTCTAATGAAAAACTGTTTTTT,CASSEFAGGSNEKLFF
-,few,TRBJ1-1,TRBV5-5,TGTGCCAGCAGCACCAACAGGGAACACACTGAAGCTTTCTTT,CASSTNREHTEAFF
-,-,TRBJ1-2,TRBV6-6,TGTGCCAGCGGGCCGCGGGAGCGGGAAGGCTACACCTTC,CASGPREREGYTF
TRBD1,-,TRBJ2-5,TRBV2,TGTGCCAGCAGTCCCAGGACAGGGGCCGGGGGGGAGACCCAGTACTTC,CASSPRTGAGGETQYF
-,-,TRBJ2-4,TRBV7-2,TGTGCCAGCAGCCAACGAGGAAACATTCAGTACTTC,CASSQRGNIQYF
TRBD2,-,TRBJ2-5,TRBV5-4,TGTGCCAGCAGCTTGCCGCGGGGGGGCAGAGAGACCCAGTACTTC,CASSLPRGGRETQYF
-,-,TRBJ2-7,TRBV15,TGTGCCACCAGCGGAGGGACAGCGAGCTCCTACGAGCAGTACTTC,CATSGGTASSYEQYF
-,-,TRBJ1-2,TRBV27,TGTGCCAGCAGTCGCCTACAGGTTACCCTCTATGGCTACACCTTC,CASSRLQVTLYGYTF
-,-,TRBJ1-2,TRBV6-5,TGTGCCAGCAGTTACGGGGGGTTCGGCTACACCTTC,CASSYGGFGYTF
TRBD2,-,TRBJ2-3,TRBV4-1,TGCGCCAGCAGCGAAGCGGGGGAAAGTGCAGATACGCAGTATTTT,CASSEAGESADTQYF
-,-,TRBJ1-2,TRBV18,TGTGCCAGCTCACCAAGTCGAGGAGGCCTCGACGGCTACACCTTC,CASSPSRGGLDGYTF
TRBD2,-,TRBJ2-1,TRBV5-4,TGTGCCAGCAGGCGGGGGGGCCAGGATGAGCAGTTCTTC,CASRRGGQDEQFF
TRBD1,few,TRBJ2-5,TRBV10-3,TGTGCCATCAGTGAGTCGAACGGCACGTGGGACAGTGAAGAGACCCAGTACTTC,CAISESNGTWDSEETQYF
-,-,TRBJ1-5,TRBV6-9,TGTGCCAGCAGTTATCATGGAGGGCCGGATAGCAATCAGCCCCAGCATTTT,CASSYHGGPDSNQPQHF
TRBD2,-,TRBJ2-7,TRBV5-1,TGCGCCAGCAACCCTCGGGGGGACCCCTACGAGCAGTACTTC,CASNPRGDPYEQYF